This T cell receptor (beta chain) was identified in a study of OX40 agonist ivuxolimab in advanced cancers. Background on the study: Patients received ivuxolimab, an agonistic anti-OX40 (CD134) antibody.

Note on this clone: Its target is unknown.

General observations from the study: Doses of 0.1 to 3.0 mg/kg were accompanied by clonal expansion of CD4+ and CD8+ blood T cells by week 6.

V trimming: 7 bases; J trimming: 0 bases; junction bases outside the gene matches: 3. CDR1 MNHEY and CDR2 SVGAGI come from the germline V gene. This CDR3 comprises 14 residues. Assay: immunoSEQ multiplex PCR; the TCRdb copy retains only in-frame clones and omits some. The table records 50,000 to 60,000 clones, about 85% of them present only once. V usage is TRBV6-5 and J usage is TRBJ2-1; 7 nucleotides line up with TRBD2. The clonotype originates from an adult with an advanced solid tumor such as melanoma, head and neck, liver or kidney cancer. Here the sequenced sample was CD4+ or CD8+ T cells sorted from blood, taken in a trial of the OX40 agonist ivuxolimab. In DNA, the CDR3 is TGTGCCAGCACCCGGACTAGCTCCTACAATGAGCAGTTCTTC. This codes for CASTRTSSYNEQFF.